Reported below is one T cell receptor beta chain. The entry originates in a study of cytomegalovirus exposure and HLA in healthy donors. Turning to the study itself: It was reported in a later analysis that the same platform had been used for the roughly 130 validation repertoires as for the approximately 700 first-cohort repertoires.

The repertoire was sequenced with immunoSEQ multiplex PCR; TCRdb's copy has only in-frame clones and lacks some. This repertoire shows around 300,000 clones, 70% to 90% found once; its top ten account for over 0.95%. The material sequenced was PBMCs. This receptor was taken from a woman aged 18-30 years in good health and CMV-seronegative.

CDR3 protein: CASSLPGVYTEAFF. In DNA, the CDR3 is TGTGCCAGCAGTTTACCGGGGGTATACACTGAAGCTTTCTTT. V usage is TRBV28 and J usage is TRBJ1-1, with D perhaps matching TRBD1 (5 bases). Germline assignment: CDR1 MDHEN and CDR2 SYDVKM. The V and J ends lost 2 bases and 3 bases respectively, with 10 bases between them. This CDR3 spans 14 amino acids. Looking up the rest from reference TRBV28 and TRBJ1-1 gives the full variable domain: DVKVTQSSRYLVKRTGEKVFLECVQDMDHENMFWYRQDPGLGLRLIYFSYDVKMKEKGDIPEGYSVSREKKERFSLILESASTNQTSMYLCASSLPGVYTEAFFGQGTRLTVV.